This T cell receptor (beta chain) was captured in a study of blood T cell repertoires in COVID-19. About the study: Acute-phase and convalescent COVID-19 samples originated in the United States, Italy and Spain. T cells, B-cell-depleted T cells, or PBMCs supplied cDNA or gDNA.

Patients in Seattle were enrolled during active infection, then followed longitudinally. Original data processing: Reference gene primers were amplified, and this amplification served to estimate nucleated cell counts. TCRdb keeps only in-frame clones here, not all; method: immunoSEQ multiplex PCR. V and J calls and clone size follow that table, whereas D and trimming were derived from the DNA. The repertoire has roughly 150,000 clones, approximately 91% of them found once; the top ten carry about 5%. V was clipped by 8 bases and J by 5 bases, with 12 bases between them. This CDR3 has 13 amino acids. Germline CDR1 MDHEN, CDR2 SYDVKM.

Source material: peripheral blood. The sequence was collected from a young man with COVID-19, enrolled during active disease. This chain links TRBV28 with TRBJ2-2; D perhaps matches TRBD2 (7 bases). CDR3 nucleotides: TGTGCCAGCTGGGAGGGGGGAACCGGGGAGCTGTTTTTT. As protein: CASWEGGTGELFF.